This T cell receptor beta chain was captured by sequencing in a study of shared clonotypes between healthy human individuals. Study-wide background: The cohort had a couple of women and three men, ages 18 to 49.

CDR1 MNHNY and CDR2 SVGAGI come from the germline V gene (reference sequence). V was clipped by 4 bases and J by 0 bases, with 10 bases between them. The CDR3 spans 14 residues. Per the study methods: Junction-only sequences without quality scores came from ImmunoSEQ, so filtering differed. Assay used: immunoSEQ multiplex PCR; TCRdb lists only in-frame clones, some missing. Clone size and the V and J calls come from that table; the DNA yielded D and trimming. The data show about 660,000 clones, about 74% seen once. The genes are TRBV6-6 and TRBJ2-7; a possible D gene is TRBD2 (5 bases). The sequencing input was memory CD4+ T cells sorted from blood. Subset described: CD45RA-negative fraction. The sequence was collected from a woman aged 25 to 39 in good health. This CDR3 is CASSSGGSSYEQYF. DNA for the CDR3: TGTGCCAGCAGTTCGGGTGGGAGCTCCTACGAGCAGTACTTC.